The present T cell receptor beta chain was sequenced within a study of Tregs in tolerant kidney transplant recipients. Germline trimming cut 4 bases from V and 6 bases from J; bases unmatched to any gene: 4. CDR1 and CDR2 (germline): SGHRS, YFSETQ. The CDR3 runs to 15 residues. The protocol was immunoSEQ multiplex PCR, while the TCRdb copy is restricted to in-frame clones and leaves out a portion. In the table there are roughly 69,000 clones, 70% to 90% of which are singletons. Sequences were derived from CD4+ T cells from blood, sampled before the transplant. The TCR was taken from a human donor who received a combined kidney and bone marrow transplant. V gene TRBV5-1 combines with J gene TRBJ2-2, with 12 positions matching TRBD1. The CDR3 DNA reads as TGCGCCAGCAGCCCCGGGACAGGGGGCTCCGGGGAGCTGTTTTTT. Its translation is CASSPGTGGSGELFF.